The rows below give T cell receptor beta chains drawn from one sample of a study of vaccination and CD4 T cells after COVID-19. A single record per CDR3 protein comes from TCRdb applying MiXCR to the PCR reads. The sample records about 9,700 distinct CDR3 sequences, roughly 70% being singletons. For these receptors, no antigen is known. Material: CD4+ T cells from blood, cultured in vitro. These receptor sequences come from a human donor who had recovered from COVID-19. Both conserved end residues are part of each CDR3. The order of the fields is V gene, J gene, D gene, clone size, CDR3 protein, CDR3 DNA. The D gene is left open where the match is weak. The size of a clone is reported for some rows only, either as once, few or many, or as a class for expanded clones.

TRBV20-1	TRBJ1-5	.	once	CSADDKGINQPQHF	TGCAGTGCTGACGACAAGGGGATCAATCAGCCCCAGCATTTT
TRBV7-6	TRBJ1-2	.	.	CAVRGEGGYTF	TGTGCCGTGCGAGGGGAAGGAGGCTACACCTTC
TRBV19	TRBJ1-1	TRBD1	.	CASSKGADTEAFF	TGTGCCAGTAGTAAGGGGGCAGACACTGAAGCTTTCTTT
TRBV10-3	TRBJ1-5	.	once	CAISDIEMSGLVGNQPQHF	TGTGCCATCAGTGACATTGAAATGAGCGGCTTGGTTGGCAATCAGCCCCAGCATTTT
TRBV24-1	TRBJ2-3	TRBD2	.	CATSDVAGATDTQYF	TGTGCCACCAGTGATGTAGCGGGAGCTACAGATACGCAGTATTTT
TRBV6-1	TRBJ2-7	TRBD1	once	CASSESGTGVYEQYF	TGTGCCAGCAGTGAAAGTGGGACAGGTGTCTACGAGCAGTACTTT
TRBV28	TRBJ1-1	.	.	CASFRRLQEAFF	TGTGCCAGCTTTAGACGCCTCCAAGAAGCTTTCTTT
TRBV6-2/TRBV6-3	TRBJ2-1	.	.	CASMTPSRRHEQFF	TGTGCCAGCATGACCCCCTCCCGGCGGCATGAGCAGTTCTTC
TRBV7-2	TRBJ2-5	TRBD2	.	CASSPRRGVQETQYF	TGTGCCAGCAGCCCTAGGCGGGGGGTCCAAGAGACCCAGTACTTC
TRBV6-1	TRBJ1-1	TRBD1	.	CASSERTGTEAFF	TGTGCCAGCAGTGAGAGGACAGGGACTGAAGCTTTCTTT
TRBV7-2	TRBJ1-1	TRBD1	.	CASSTTGTATEAFF	TGTGCCAGCAGCACCACCGGGACAGCCACTGAAGCTTTCTTT
TRBV6-1	TRBJ2-3	.	few	CASREETDTQYF	TGTGCCAGCAGGGAAGAGACAGATACGCAGTATTTT
TRBV19	TRBJ1-5	.	.	CASSATGGGGQPQHF	TGTGCCAGTAGTGCCACAGGTGGGGGCGGTCAGCCCCAGCATTTT
TRBV11-2	TRBJ1-1	TRBD1	.	CASSIGVWGQMKKMNTEAFF	TGTGCCAGCAGTATAGGCGTTTGGGGACAGATGAAAAAGATGAACACTGAAGCTTTCTTT
TRBV11-2	TRBJ2-1	.	.	CASGLIRKVNEQFF	TGTGCCAGCGGCTTAATCCGGAAAGTTAATGAGCAGTTCTTC
TRBV11-3	TRBJ1-1	TRBD1	.	CASSRQGENTEAFF	TGTGCCAGCAGCAGACAGGGAGAGAACACTGAAGCTTTCTTT
TRBV20-1	TRBJ1-4	TRBD1	.	CSARPGTGGTGKLFF	TGCAGTGCTAGGCCCGGGACAGGGGGGACGGGGAAACTGTTTTTT
TRBV7-8	TRBJ1-5	TRBD1	.	CASSRGTARTPGDNQPQHF	TGTGCCAGCAGCCGTGGGACAGCAAGAACCCCAGGGGACAATCAGCCCCAGCATTTT
TRBV12-3/TRBV12-4	TRBJ1-6	.	.	CASSLEAYNSPLHF	TGTGCCAGCAGTTTAGAGGCTTATAATTCACCCCTCCACTTT
TRBV6-5	TRBJ1-3	TRBD1	once	CASSYPDRAGNTIYF	TGTGCCAGCAGTTACCCGGACAGGGCTGGAAACACCATATATTTT
TRBV7-8	TRBJ1-1	.	.	CASSLNTEAFF	TGTGCCAGCAGCCTGAACACTGAAGCTTTCTTT
TRBV7-2	TRBJ2-2	TRBD1	few	CASSLHRGGTGELFF	TGTGCCAGCAGCTTACACAGGGGCGGCACCGGGGAGCTGTTTTTT
TRBV7-7	TRBJ2-2	.	few	CASSLGGGIDTGELFF	TGTGCTAGCAGCTTAGGGGGCGGGATCGACACCGGGGAGCTGTTTTTT
TRBV11-3	TRBJ1-6	TRBD1	once	CASSSRQGHDNSPLHF	TGTGCCAGCAGCTCCCGACAGGGGCACGATAATTCACCCCTCCACTTT
TRBV10-3	TRBJ1-1	.	.	CASSYSENTEAFF	TGTGCCAGCAGTTACTCGGAGAACACTGAAGCTTTCTTT
TRBV30	TRBJ2-5	.	.	CAWSPGGETQYF	TGTGCCTGGAGTCCAGGAGGGGAGACCCAGTACTTC
TRBV30	TRBJ1-2	.	few	CAWGPVLRNYGYTF	TGTGCCTGGGGGCCGGTACTTCGTAACTATGGCTACACCTTC
TRBV5-4	TRBJ1-3	TRBD1	.	CASSLTGVGNTIYF	TGTGCCAGCAGCTTAACAGGGGTCGGAAACACCATATATTTT
TRBV19	TRBJ2-2	.	once	CASSISPGWDTGELFF	TGTGCCAGTAGTATTAGCCCCGGCTGGGACACCGGGGAGCTGTTTTTT
TRBV28	TRBJ2-6	.	.	CAGGSGANVLTF	TGTGCCGGGGGTTCAGGGGCCAACGTCCTGACTTTC
TRBV5-4	TRBJ1-2	.	.	CASSYQGSGYTF	TGTGCCAGCAGTTACCAGGGGAGCGGCTACACCTTC
TRBV9	TRBJ2-5	TRBD2	medium-sized	CASSVAGLAEETQYF	TGTGCCAGCAGCGTAGCTGGGCTAGCGGAAGAGACCCAGTACTTC
TRBV27	TRBJ2-7	.	.	CASSLRVDSYEQYF	TGTGCCAGCAGTTTACGGGTAGACTCCTACGAGCAGTACTTC
TRBV24-1	TRBJ2-2	.	.	CATSGLSGNTGELFF	TGTGCCACCAGTGGATTAAGCGGGAACACCGGGGAGCTGTTTTTT
TRBV10-3	TRBJ2-5	.	.	CAISVAEASQETQYF	TGTGCCATCAGTGTAGCGGAGGCAAGCCAAGAGACCCAGTACTTC
TRBV28	TRBJ2-1	.	.	CASSFLALTYNEQFF	TGTGCCAGCAGTTTCCTAGCGTTGACCTACAATGAGCAGTTCTTC
TRBV7-8	TRBJ1-3	.	once	CASSLDSGNTIYF	TGTGCCAGCAGCTTAGATTCTGGAAACACCATATATTTT
TRBV20-1	TRBJ1-5	.	.	CSAKKGRRSNQPQHF	TGCAGTGCCAAAAAGGGCAGACGGAGCAATCAGCCCCAGCATTTT
TRBV6-1	TRBJ2-5	.	few	CASSVTQGMETQYF	TGTGCCAGCAGTGTAACCCAGGGGATGGAGACCCAGTACTTC
TRBV28	TRBJ1-2	.	.	CASSLGVKIGGAYYGYTF	TGTGCCAGCAGTTTAGGGGTCAAAATAGGGGGGGCTTACTATGGCTACACCTTC
TRBV25-1	TRBJ2-5	.	.	CASSEQGWGTQYF	TGTGCCAGCAGTGAACAGGGATGGGGGACCCAGTACTTC
TRBV7-6	TRBJ1-1	.	.	CASSRSLLNGEAFF	TGTGCCAGCAGCCGGTCCCTCCTAAACGGTGAAGCTTTCTTT
TRBV6-1	TRBJ1-5	TRBD1	.	CASRDREAQPQHF	TGTGCCAGCAGGGACAGGGAGGCTCAGCCCCAGCATTTT
TRBV20-1	TRBJ2-2	.	few	CSASRGIDGELFF	TGCAGTGCTAGTAGAGGGATTGACGGGGAGCTGTTTTTT
TRBV20-1	TRBJ2-3	.	.	CSARDQAKDTQYF	TGCAGTGCTAGGGACCAGGCGAAAGATACGCAGTATTTT
TRBV10-3	TRBJ1-2	.	.	CAISESSGTTYGYTF	TGTGCCATCAGTGAGTCTTCCGGGACAACTTATGGCTACACCTTC
TRBV27	TRBJ1-5	.	few	CASSLEEAPDSHHQPQHF	TGTGCCAGCAGTTTGGAGGAGGCTCCCGATTCGCACCATCAGCCCCAGCATTTT
TRBV6-1	TRBJ1-1	.	.	CASRGEPMTPEAFF	TGTGCCAGCAGGGGGGAACCCATGACACCTGAAGCTTTCTTT
TRBV27	TRBJ2-3	TRBD2	.	CASRTGTTTDTQYF	TGTGCCAGCAGAACCGGGACTACCACAGATACGCAGTATTTT
TRBV2	TRBJ2-1	.	.	CASRVTFNEQFF	TGTGCCAGCAGGGTGACCTTCAATGAGCAGTTCTTC
TRBV20-1	TRBJ2-7	.	.	CSARQASSSYEQYF	TGCAGTGCTCGACAGGCATCGAGCTCCTACGAGCAGTACTTC
TRBV15	TRBJ2-6	.	.	CATSKLGPISGANVLTF	TGTGCCACCAGCAAACTGGGACCGATCTCTGGGGCCAACGTCCTGACTTTC
TRBV19	TRBJ2-2	.	.	CASSFGAANTGELFF	TGTGCCAGTAGTTTTGGGGCAGCGAACACCGGGGAGCTGTTTTTT
TRBV20-1	TRBJ2-1	TRBD2	.	CSARISGRVREQFF	TGCAGTGCTAGAATTAGCGGGAGGGTCAGGGAGCAGTTCTTC
TRBV4-1	TRBJ2-5	TRBD2	.	CASSQWTGGQETQYF	TGCGCCAGCAGCCAATGGACGGGAGGGCAAGAGACCCAGTACTTC
TRBV20-1	TRBJ1-1	.	once	CSASIRAGPGIPEAFF	TGCAGTGCTAGTATCAGGGCAGGACCAGGGATCCCTGAAGCTTTCTTT
TRBV24-1	TRBJ1-2	.	.	CATSDLVGAGYTF	TGTGCCACCAGTGATTTGGTGGGGGCTGGCTACACCTTC
TRBV15	TRBJ1-5	.	.	CATGDMGDSNQPQHF	TGTGCCACCGGGGATATGGGGGATAGCAATCAGCCCCAGCATTTT
TRBV28	TRBJ2-5	TRBD2	.	CASNSLLAGIETQYF	TGTGCCAGCAATTCGTTACTAGCGGGAATTGAGACCCAGTACTTC
TRBV30	TRBJ2-3	TRBD2	.	CAWSLAPPGLRGGDTQYF	TGTGCCTGGAGTCTAGCCCCCCCGGGTTTACGGGGGGGAGATACGCAGTATTTT